The T cell receptor (beta chain) under discussion was sequenced for a study of blood T cell repertoires in COVID-19. As for the study in general: Sites in the United States, Italy and Spain provided acute and convalescent COVID-19 samples. The analysed material was cDNA or gDNA that came from T cells, B-cell-depleted T cells, or PBMCs.

The germline gives CDR1 SGHTA, CDR2 FQGNSA. The V end was cut by 0 bases, the J end by 2 bases, with 12 bases between. The CDR3 is 16 residues long. As originally analysed: Amplified reference gene primers provided the basis for estimating nucleated cell counts. Here immunoSEQ multiplex PCR was the method, and the copy in TCRdb shows in-frame clones only, minus some. V and J calls and clone size are those listed in that table; D and trimming were worked out from the DNA. The sample yields roughly 250,000 clones, 82% seen once. This chain links TRBV7-2 with TRBJ2-3; D might be TRBD1 (6 bases). This receptor was obtained from a woman of 80 years or more with active or convalescent COVID-19. The material sequenced was peripheral blood. The CDR3 DNA follows: TGTGCCAGCAGCTTAGCGTCGGACAGCTTCACAGATACGCAGTATTTT. It is translated as CASSLASDSFTDTQYF.